A single sample is the source of the 23 T cell receptor beta chains below, sequenced in a study of molecular identifiers for immune sequencing clone quantification. TCRdb reprocessed the PCR reads via MiXCR and lists one record per CDR3 protein. The table shows about 630,000 distinct CDR3 sequences, with less than 30% occurring only once. The sequenced sample consisted of naive CD8+ T cells from blood, with Jurkat cell RNA spiked in. Noted subset: FACS-sorted CD8+CD4-CCR7+CD45RA+ naive T cells. The receptors here all came from a human donor in good health. Some libraries in this study had Jurkat cell RNA spiked in.

With regard to this clonotype: Lacking the conserved final phenylalanine or tryptophan, this CDR3 likely reflects a read error. The J gene is TRBJ1-2, the V gene TRBV28; perhaps TRBD1 as D (6 bases). The CDR3 spans 14 residues. Germline loops: CDR1 MDHEN, CDR2 SYDVKM. V was cut by 5 bases and J by 1 base, with 11 bases left in between. CDR3 DNA: TGTGCCAGCAGTCCGGGACACAATAACTATGGCTACACCCTC. Its protein is CASSPGHNNYGYTL.

A few counts support this clonotype. CDR3 bases: TGTGCCAGCAGTATGGGGGGCAGAGAAAAACTGTTTTTT. This gives the protein CASSMGGREKLFF. The V and J genes are TRBV2 and TRBJ1-4; possibly TRBD1 for D (6 bases). Germline V CDR1 and CDR2: SNHLY, FYNNEI. The CDR3 loop spans 13 amino acids. The V end lost 5 bases, the J end lost 8 bases, and 12 bases lay between the germline ends. The full variable domain, in which reference TRBV2 and TRBJ1-4 provide the parts outside the CDR3, is EPEVTQTPSHQVTQMGQEVILRCVPISNHLYFYWYRQILGQKVEFLVSFYNNEISEKSEIFDDQFSVERPDGSNFTLKIRSTKLEDSAMYFCASSMGGREKLFFGSGTQLSVL.

This clonotype has only a few counts. This chain uses TRBV11-2 with TRBJ2-3; D uncertain. CDR3 length: 14 amino acids. Germline V gene data show CDR1 as SGHAT and CDR2 as FQNNGV. With 5 bases removed from V and 2 bases from J, the gap between germline ends came to 11 bases. The CDR3 sequence: CASSKGWNTDTQYF. DNA for the CDR3: TGTGCCAGCAGCAAGGGCTGGAACACAGATACGCAGTATTTT.

As regards this clonotype: A much larger clone sits a single nucleotide away, making a read error possible. This chain connects TRBV12-3 or TRBV12-4 to TRBJ2-2, with D unclear. Trimming cost V 3 bases and J 3 bases, with 8 bases left between them. This CDR3 has 14 amino acids. The CDR3 loop is CASSFGIDTGELFF. The CDR3 nucleotides read TGTGCCAGCAGTTTTGGGATCGACACCGGGGAGCTGTTTTTT.

The sample holds many counts of this clonotype. Here the CDR3 DNA reads TGTGCCAGCAGTGAAAGGACTAGCGGATCCTACGAGCAGTACTTC. Translation gives CASSERTSGSYEQYF. This chain joins TRBV25-1 and TRBJ2-7; TRBD2 matches at 10 bases. Germline V gene data show CDR1 as MGHDK and CDR2 as SYGVNS. The trim removed 2 bases at V and 1 base at J, leaving 2 bases unmatched. The CDR3 sequence is 15 residues long.

The table lists this clonotype with a few counts. This chain links TRBV6-5 with TRBJ2-2, with no clear D. Germline V gene sequence: CDR1 MNHEY, CDR2 SVGAGI. This CDR3 has 13 residues. V was trimmed by 5 bases and J by 6 bases, leaving 10 bases between them. The CDR3: CASSNRAPGELFF. The CDR3 bases are TGTGCCAGCAGTAATAGGGCCCCCGGGGAGCTGTTTTTT.

Only one count was recorded for this clonotype. The chain combines TRBV2 with TRBJ1-4; D not resolved. The CDR3 totals 16 residues. Germline CDR1 is SNHLY and CDR2 is FYNNEI. V lost 4 bases and J 3 bases, leaving 15 bases between the germline ends. The CDR3 nucleotides read TGTGCCAGCAGTGTTTGGCTCGGGCCTCCTAATGAAAAACTGTTTTTT. Encoded protein: CASSVWLGPPNEKLFF.

This clonotype showed up just a few times. This sequence joins TRBV19 and TRBJ2-7; TRBD1 matches at 10 bases. In germline, CDR1 is LNHDA, CDR2 SQIVND (reference sequence). The CDR3 is made up of 16 amino acids. V shed 4 bases and J 3 bases; nucleotides not matched to a gene: 9. For the CDR3, the DNA is TGTGCCAGTAGTACCACGGGACAGGGGATTAACTACGAGCAGTACTTC. This translates into CASSTTGQGINYEQYF.

On this clonotype itself: Given a much more abundant clone one base away, this may be a read error. This sequence joins TRBV20-1 and TRBJ1-2; D not certain. The CDR3 has 13 amino acids. The germline gives CDR1 DFQATT, CDR2 SNEGSKA (reference sequence). The germline V and J ends were trimmed by 4 bases and 3 bases, with 12 bases remaining between them. Here the CDR3 reads CSAKLERDYGYTF. In DNA, the CDR3 is TGCAGTGCTAAACTAGAAAGGGACTATGGCTACACCTTC.

There are many counts of this clonotype. The CDR3 DNA sequence: TGCGCCAGCAGCCCGGACCCATCTACAGGCCTCCCCAACTTTAGCACAGATACGCAGTATTTT. Its translation: CASSPDPSTGLPNFSTDTQYF. This chain uses TRBV5-1 with TRBJ2-3, with TRBD1 as a possible D gene (5 bases). This CDR3 has 21 amino acids. CDR1 is SGHRS and CDR2 is YFSETQ in the germline V gene. Trimming left V 4 bases short and J 0 bases short, with 30 bases between.

This clonotype has more than one count but fewer than ten. This chain uses TRBV11-2 with TRBJ1-1; D ambiguous. This CDR3 region has 14 residues. Germline V gene lookup returns CDR1 SGHAT and CDR2 FQNNGV. Trimming removed 5 bases at V and 1 base at J, with 11 bases between. CDR3 bases: TGTGCCAGCAGCCCTCTGGACGGGAACACTGAAGCTTTCTTT. Translated, it gives CASSPLDGNTEAFF.

As for this clonotype: It may be a read error: a sequence one base away is much more abundant. This sequence joins TRBV4-1 and TRBJ2-7; D might be TRBD2 (5 bases). The length of the CDR3 is 14 residues. Germline V CDR1 and CDR2: MGHRA, YSYEKL. The CDR3 DNA follows: TGCGCCAGCAGCCAAGATTCGGGGTCCTTCGAGCGGTACTTC. Residues: CASSQDSGSFERYF.

This clonotype was found many times. The chain has TRBV7-2 and TRBJ2-7; 9 bases are shared with TRBD1. The CDR3 extends over 16 amino acids. Germline V gene sequence: CDR1 SGHTA, CDR2 FQGNSA. V lost 2 bases to trimming and J lost 3 bases; unmatched junction nucleotides: 8. The CDR3 loop is CASSLHGGQGVYEQYF. CDR3 coding DNA: TGTGCCAGCAGCTTACACGGGGGACAGGGTGTCTACGAGCAGTACTTC. The variable domain in full, with the rest retrieved from reference TRBV7-2 and TRBJ2-7, is GAGVSQSPSNKVTEKGKDVELRCDPISGHTALYWYRQSLGQGLEFLIYFQGNSAPDKSGLPSDRFSAERTGGSVSTLTIQRTQQEDSAVYLCASSLHGGQGVYEQYFGPGTRLTVT.

This clonotype was counted only a few times. The CDR3 DNA follows: TGTGCCAGCAGTCTATCGTCCCTTTTGAACACTGAAGCTTTCTTT. It is translated as CASSLSSLLNTEAFF. The chain employs TRBV2 and TRBJ1-1; unclear D gene. CDR1 SNHLY and CDR2 FYNNEI come from the germline V gene. CDR3 length: 15 amino acids. The ends were cut back, 5 bases at V and 0 bases at J, with 13 bases in the middle.

This clonotype was recorded a few times. The chain links TRBV20-1 to TRBJ2-3; 11 nucleotides line up with TRBD2. The CDR3 runs 17 residues. Germline CDR1 is DFQATT and CDR2 is SNEGSKA (reference sequence). With 0 bases clipped from V and 4 bases from J, the junction kept 9 bases outside the gene matches. The CDR3 bases are TGCAGTGCTAGAGATCTGATGACTAGCGGGAAGTCAGATACGCAGTATTTT. Translating gives CSARDLMTSGKSDTQYF.

The J gene is TRBJ2-1, the V gene TRBV27; D gene unclear. Trimming stripped 5 bases from V and 6 bases from J, with 17 bases between. Germline V CDR1 and CDR2: MNHEY, SMNVEV (reference sequence). The CDR3 loop spans 15 amino acids. The chain's CDR3 is CASSPPGSLSNEQFF. Here the CDR3 DNA reads TGTGCCAGCAGTCCGCCCGGATCCCTGAGCAATGAGCAGTTCTTC.

This clonotype was observed at least ten times. V is TRBV28 and J is TRBJ2-3; possibly TRBD2 for D (6 bases). The germline V and J ends were trimmed by 11 bases and 0 bases, with 9 bases remaining between them. This CDR3 is 12 amino acids long. CDR1 is MDHEN, CDR2 SYDVKM, per germline. Here the CDR3 reads CASGESTDTQYF. The CDR3, as DNA: TGTGCCTCGGGGGAGAGCACAGATACGCAGTATTTT.

This clonotype has ten or more counts. The chain employs TRBV4-1 and TRBJ2-1; D gene uncertain. Looked up from germline, CDR1 is MGHRA and CDR2 is YSYEKL. V lost 0 bases, J lost 9 bases, and 6 bases lay in between. The CDR3 runs to 12 residues. The CDR3 DNA reads as TGCGCCAGCAGCCAAGATGCCGGTGAGCAGTTCTTC. This translates into CASSQDAGEQFF.

The chain has TRBV2 and TRBJ1-1; D gene uncertain. This CDR3 spans 13 amino acids. The V end was cut by 0 bases, the J end by 8 bases, with 10 bases between. Per the germline V gene, CDR1 is SNHLY and CDR2 is FYNNEI. As DNA, the CDR3 is TGTGCCAGCAGTGAAGCTTCAGGCTACGAAGCTTTCTTT. Translating it yields CASSEASGYEAFF.

Note on this clonotype: A read error is possible here, since a much larger clone lies one base away. The chain has TRBV10-3 and TRBJ2-7; 7 nucleotides line up with TRBD1. The V segment lost 5 bases and the J segment 10 bases; nucleotides outside the gene matches: 11. This CDR3 is 13 amino acids long. Germline CDR1 is ENHRY and CDR2 is SYGVKD. As DNA, the CDR3 is TGTGCCATCAGTCGGTCAACAGGGGCCGATCAGTACTTC. It yields the protein CAISRSTGADQYF.

The table lists this clonotype with many counts. The V gene is TRBV27, the J gene TRBJ1-1; no firm D call. In germline, CDR1 is MNHEY, CDR2 SMNVEV (reference sequence). The CDR3 is made up of 13 amino acids. Trimming left V 2 bases short and J 1 base short, with 5 bases between. The CDR3 reads CASSLTQNTEAFF. In nucleotides, the CDR3 is TGTGCCAGCAGTTTAACCCAGAACACTGAAGCTTTCTTT.

This clonotype has more than one count but fewer than ten. A read error may be the cause here, since a much bigger clone is one base away. The chain links TRBV11-2 to TRBJ2-5, with 7 bases fitting TRBD2. The CDR3 sequence is 14 residues long. CDR1 SGHAT and CDR2 FQNNGV come from the germline V gene. The ends lost 4 bases at V and 3 bases at J; junction bases unmatched: 5. The CDR3 spells CASSSGLDEETQYF. The DNA for the CDR3 is TGTGCCAGCAGCTCCGGACTAGACGAAGAGACCCAGTACTTC.

This clonotype was seen a few times. V gene TRBV6-6 combines with J gene TRBJ2-2; D not resolved. CDR1 and CDR2 from the germline V gene are MNHNY and SVGAGI (reference sequence). The V gene lost 9 bases and the J gene lost 7 bases, with 6 bases spanning the gap. This CDR3 spans 10 amino acids. The CDR3 nucleotides read TGTGCCAGTGGCTACGGGGAGCTGTTTTTT. Amino acid sequence: CASGYGELFF.